Listed below are T cell receptor beta chains from one sample, sequenced in a study of T cells after yellow fever vaccination. MiXCR, applied by TCRdb to the 5' RACE reads, yields one record per CDR3 protein. The sample yields over 150,000 distinct CDR3 sequences, 5.5% to 7.5% seen once. The sequences come from CD4+ T cells sorted from PBMCs, collected on the day of the first yellow fever vaccination. These receptors were taken from a man aged 18 to 30 who received the YFV17D yellow fever vaccine. Both conserved end residues are part of each CDR3. The D gene is left open where the match is weak. Only some rows state a clone size, as once, few, many or a class for expanded clones.

CDR3	DNA	size	D	J	V
CASSASPPDTQYF	TGTGCCAGCAGCGCAAGTCCCCCAGATACGCAGTATTTT	many	NA	TRBJ2-3	TRBV9
CASSSGTQNIQYF	TGTGCCAGCAGCTCTGGGACACAAAACATTCAGTACTTC	many	NA	TRBJ2-4	TRBV11-2
CAISLLSGGTSSSDTQYF	TGTGCCATCAGTCTCCTAAGTGGGGGGACTAGCAGCTCTGATACGCAGTATTTT	once	TRBD2	TRBJ2-3	TRBV10-3
CASSLSPGAADTQYF	TGTGCCAGCAGCTTAAGCCCCGGGGCGGCAGATACGCAGTATTTT	many	NA	TRBJ2-3	TRBV7-3
CASSQEGDTRNEKLFF	TGCGCCAGCAGCCAAGAGGGGGACACCCGTAATGAAAAACTGTTTTTT	many	NA	TRBJ1-4	TRBV4-3
CASTIVLTEAFF	TGTGCCAGCACCATCGTACTCACTGAAGCTTTCTTT	many	NA	TRBJ1-1	TRBV7-9
CASRFRTGVNNSPLHF	TGTGCCAGCAGGTTTCGGACAGGGGTAAATAATTCACCCCTCCACTTT	NA	TRBD1	TRBJ1-6	TRBV28
CASSEGGSVTGELFF	TGTGCCAGCAGCGAGGGGGGATCGGTCACCGGGGAGCTGTTTTTT	NA	NA	TRBJ2-2	TRBV9
CASSYSGLDRGSPLHF	TGTGCCAGCAGTTACTCGGGGTTGGACAGGGGCTCACCCCTCCACTTT	NA	TRBD1	TRBJ1-6	TRBV6-5
CSARDSVPDEQYF	TGCAGTGCTAGGGACAGTGTTCCCGACGAGCAGTACTTC	few	NA	TRBJ2-7	TRBV20-1
CSARDGGSGLRPQHF	TGCAGTGCTAGAGATGGCGGGTCAGGCCTTCGGCCCCAGCATTTT	few	NA	TRBJ1-5	TRBV20-1
CASSYGTGAEAFF	TGTGCCAGCAGCTATGGGACAGGGGCTGAAGCTTTCTTT	few	TRBD1	TRBJ1-1	TRBV6-2/TRBV6-3
CASSPLGQPWNTGELFF	TGTGCCAGCAGTCCCTTGGGACAGCCTTGGAACACCGGGGAGCTGTTTTTT	many	TRBD1	TRBJ2-2	TRBV27